Following are 30 T cell receptor beta chains from one sample sequenced in a study of T cell responses to AZD1222 COVID-19 vaccine. The assay was immunoSEQ multiplex PCR, and TCRdb's table has in-frame clones only and misses some. The sample holds about 110,000 clones; 70% to 90% are singletons and the top ten take roughly 4.5%. The source material was peripheral blood, sampled 28 days after the second AZD1222 dose. The receptors were sampled from an adult who received the AZD1222 COVID-19 vaccine.

The chain recombines TRBV7-8 with TRBJ2-1, with TRBD2 matching over 10 bases. This CDR3 is built from 13 residues. The germline V gene encodes CDR1 SGHVS and CDR2 FQNEAQ. Losses at the gene ends were 7 bases for V and 5 bases for J; bases not matched to a gene: 2. Here the CDR3 DNA reads TGTGCCAGCAACCTAGCGGGGGACAATGAGCAGTTCTTC. Translation gives CASNLAGDNEQFF.

The chain recombines TRBV6-1 with TRBJ2-3, with a tentative D call TRBD1 (5 bases). The V gene lost 2 bases and the J gene lost 3 bases, with 9 bases spanning the gap. Germline CDR1 and CDR2: MNHNS and SASEGT. The CDR3 length is 14 residues. This CDR3 reads CASSELQVTDTQYF. As DNA, the CDR3 is TGTGCCAGCAGTGAATTACAGGTTACAGATACGCAGTATTTT.

This clone has more than one count but fewer than ten. The CDR3 region is CATSDGGRGSNQPQHF. The CDR3 coding sequence is TGTGCCACCAGTGATGGGGGGCGTGGAAGCAATCAGCCCCAGCATTTT. V gene TRBV24-1 combines with J gene TRBJ1-5; a weak D match, TRBD1 (6 bases). The CDR3 has 16 residues. Germline lookup yields CDR1 KGHDR and CDR2 SFDVKD. V lost 3 bases and J lost 1, with 12 bases in between.

A single count supports this clone. This chain links TRBV2 with TRBJ2-3; D is possibly TRBD1 or TRBD2 (5 bases each). Germline V gene data show CDR1 as SNHLY and CDR2 as FYNNEI. The germline V and J ends were trimmed by 1 base and 0 bases, with 14 bases remaining between them. This CDR3 comprises 17 residues. CDR3 nucleotide sequence: TGTGCCAGCAGTGAAGGGGGACGAACTCTTAGCACAGATACGCAGTATTTT. Protein: CASSEGGRTLSTDTQYF. Full variable domain (rest looked up from reference TRBV2 and TRBJ2-3): EPEVTQTPSHQVTQMGQEVILRCVPISNHLYFYWYRQILGQKVEFLVSFYNNEISEKSEIFDDQFSVERPDGSNFTLKIRSTKLEDSAMYFCASSEGGRTLSTDTQYFGPGTRLTVL.

The chain links TRBV13 to TRBJ2-3; 13 positions match TRBD2. The ends lost 5 bases at V and 1 base at J; junction bases unmatched: 9. The CDR3 is 18 residues long. Germline V CDR1 and CDR2: PRHDT, FYEKMQ (reference sequence). The CDR3 nucleotides are TGTGCCAGCAGCGCCGGACTAGCGGGAGTCCCGGGCACAGATACGCAGTATTTT. It yields the protein CASSAGLAGVPGTDTQYF.

In this sample, this clone turned up a few times. V usage is TRBV30 and J usage is TRBJ2-5; no clear D gene. The germline V gene has CDR1 GTSNPN and CDR2 SVGIG (reference sequence). The CDR3 runs to 11 residues. Trimming pared 4 bases from V and 0 bases from J, leaving 3 bases between. The DNA for the CDR3 is TGTGCCTGGAATAACCAAGAGACCCAGTACTTC. Its protein product is CAWNNQETQYF.

About this clone: The sample carries other DNA sequences with the same CDR3. V and J are TRBV11-3 and TRBJ2-2; D remains ambiguous. The CDR3 runs to 11 residues. The germline V and J ends were trimmed by 6 bases and 4 bases, with 3 bases remaining between them. Germline lookup yields CDR1 SGHNT and CDR2 YENEEA. As DNA, the CDR3 is TGTGCCAGCAGTATCACCGGGGAGCTGTTTTTT. Translation gives CASSITGELFF.

CDR3 nucleotides: TGTGCCAGAACTTTCTTTAATTCACCCCTCCACTTT. Residues: CARTFFNSPLHF. The chain uses TRBV6-5 and TRBJ1-6; no clear D. The CDR3 sequence is 12 residues long. V lost 9 bases, J lost 6 bases, and 9 bases lay in between. Germline V lookup: CDR1 MNHEY, CDR2 SVGAGI.

The chain employs TRBV19 and TRBJ2-7; TRBD1 agrees at 10 bases. The CDR3 is 14 amino acids. Trimming at V came to 4 bases and at J to 0 bases, leaving 0 bases not matched to a gene. Per the germline V gene, CDR1 is LNHDA and CDR2 is SQIVND (reference sequence). In nucleotides, the CDR3 is TGTGCCAGTAGTAGGACAGGGGGCTCCTACGAGCAGTACTTC. It translates to CASSRTGGSYEQYF. Together with reference TRBV19 and TRBJ2-7, the CDR3 gives the full variable domain: DGGITQSPKYLFRKEGQNVTLSCEQNLNHDAMYWYRQDPGQGLRLIYYSQIVNDFQKGDIAEGYSVSREKKESFPLTVTSAQKNPTAFYLCASSRTGGSYEQYFGPGTRLTVT.

The chain recombines TRBV7-3 with TRBJ1-6; D is unresolved. V was trimmed by 6 bases and J by 9 bases, leaving 12 bases between them. There are 13 residues in the CDR3. CDR1 is SGHTA and CDR2 is FQGTGA in the germline V gene. The CDR3 here is CASSQGSVSPLHF. CDR3 DNA: TGTGCCAGCAGTCAAGGGTCGGTTTCACCCCTCCACTTT.

The rearrangement joins TRBV5-3 to TRBJ2-1; D is unresolved. TRBV5-3 is sorted into the ORF group, with uncertain function. There are 15 residues in the CDR3. V was trimmed by 1 base and J by 8 bases, leaving 16 bases between them. The CDR3 reads CARSLQLKPPHEQFF. DNA of the CDR3: TGTGCCAGAAGCTTGCAACTCAAACCCCCCCATGAGCAGTTCTTC.

This chain joins TRBV6-2 or TRBV6-3 and TRBJ2-5, with 7 bases identical to TRBD1. CDR1 and CDR2 (germline): MNHEY, SVGEGT. V was pared by 0 bases and J by 5 bases, with 9 bases of the junction left unmatched. The CDR3 has 16 residues. Here the CDR3 DNA reads TGTGCCAGCAGTTACTCAGGGAGCTTCAGGGGGGAGACCCAGTACTTC. It is translated as CASSYSGSFRGETQYF.

V usage is TRBV3-1 (or the pseudogene TRBV3-2) and J usage is TRBJ1-4; the D is unclear. The CDR3 loop spans 14 amino acids. V lost 1 base, J lost 0 bases, and 3 bases lay in between. Germline V CDR1 and CDR2: LGHDT, YNNKEL (reference sequence). CDR3 residues: CASSQVSTNEKLFF. In nucleotides, the CDR3 is TGTGCCAGCAGCCAAGTTTCAACTAATGAAAAACTGTTTTTT.

V gene TRBV24-1 combines with J gene TRBJ2-7, with 10 bases identical to TRBD1. The CDR3 is 14 amino acids. The V and J ends lost 4 bases and 2 bases, in that order; junction bases with no gene match: 1. Germline assignment: CDR1 KGHDR and CDR2 SFDVKD. CDR3 sequence reads: CATSEGTGAYEQYF. The DNA of the CDR3 is TGTGCCACCAGTGAGGGGACAGGGGCCTACGAGCAGTACTTC.

The sample holds one count of this clone. The chain couples TRBV11-2 to TRBJ1-6; no firm D call. The CDR3 spans 15 residues. V lost 8 bases and J lost 2, with 13 bases in between. Germline-derived CDR1 and CDR2 are SGHAT and FQNNGV. Here the CDR3 DNA reads TGTGCCAGCGGTTCCCGGAGGACCTATAATTCACCCCTCCACTTT. This codes for CASGSRRTYNSPLHF.

J is TRBJ1-1 and V is TRBV28; no clear D gene. The V gene lost 6 bases and the J gene lost 7 bases, with 15 bases spanning the gap. The germline V gene encodes CDR1 MDHEN and CDR2 SYDVKM. The CDR3 is 13 amino acids. The DNA for the CDR3 is TGTGCCAGCAGAAGAGCTGATTTGGGTGAAGCTTTCTTT. Its protein is CASRRADLGEAFF.

The V and J genes are TRBV15 and TRBJ1-1, with no clear D. Germline V lookup: CDR1 LNHNV, CDR2 YYDKDF (reference sequence). This CDR3 region has 13 residues. With 0 bases removed from V and 4 bases from J, the gap between germline ends came to 6 bases. CDR3 coding DNA: TGTGCCACCAGCAGAGATCTGGGCACTGAAGCTTTCTTT. It is translated as CATSRDLGTEAFF.

The chain is built from TRBV7-2 and TRBJ1-2; D gene ambiguous. Germline loops: CDR1 SGHTA, CDR2 FQGNSA. V gave up 5 bases and J gave up 8 bases, with 21 bases separating them. The CDR3 has 15 residues. The CDR3 bases are TGTGCCAGCAGCGATACCCCCGGGCATCCCGGGGGCTACACCTTC. Translation: CASSDTPGHPGGYTF.

The V call is TRBV11-1, the J call TRBJ2-1; D gene uncertain. This CDR3 has 13 residues. Germline V CDR1 and CDR2: SGHAT, FQDESV (reference sequence). The V gene lost 2 bases and the J gene lost 7 bases, with 9 bases spanning the gap. CDR3 sequence reads: CASSLLLGNEQFF. CDR3 bases: TGTGCCAGCAGCTTATTACTCGGGAATGAGCAGTTCTTC.

This rearrangement joins TRBV29-1 to TRBJ2-3; 8 positions agree with TRBD1. CDR1 and CDR2 (germline): SQVTM, ANQGSEA. The CDR3 contains 15 residues. V lost 4 bases, J lost 2 bases, and 8 bases stayed unmatched. The CDR3: CSVGIGGQATDTQYF. The CDR3 bases are TGCAGCGTTGGGATTGGGGGACAGGCCACAGATACGCAGTATTTT.

In DNA form, the CDR3 reads TGTGCCAGCAGCGCTTCAGGGGTAGCCACTGAAGCTTTCTTT. Amino acids: CASSASGVATEAFF. The rearrangement links TRBV9 to TRBJ1-1, with D possibly being TRBD1 (6 bases). Trimming removed 3 bases at V and 4 bases at J, with 13 bases between. Looked up from germline, CDR1 is SGDLS and CDR2 is YYNGEE. The CDR3 runs to 14 residues.

The gene calls are TRBV7-2 and TRBJ1-3; D gene ambiguous. The length of the CDR3 is 13 residues. Germline CDR1 reads SGHTA; CDR2 reads FQGNSA. V lost 6 bases and J 4 bases, leaving 10 bases between the germline ends. The CDR3 region has the DNA TGTGCCAGCAGACAGACGGGAGGAAACACCATATATTTT. It encodes CASRQTGGNTIYF.

The V gene is TRBV19, the J gene TRBJ1-1; possible D gene TRBD1, 6 bases. Deletions cut 11 bases from V and 5 bases from J, with 27 bases between. This CDR3 is built from 16 residues. Germline values: CDR1 LNHDA, CDR2 SQIVND (reference sequence). The CDR3 protein is CACVRRTGSGRTEAFF. In nucleotides, the CDR3 is TGTGCCTGTGTGCGGCGAACAGGGTCGGGAAGGACTGAAGCTTTCTTT.

The rearrangement uses TRBV4-1 and TRBJ2-7; 8 bases align to TRBD1. Germline V gene sequence: CDR1 MGHRA, CDR2 YSYEKL. V gave up 1 base and J gave up 2 bases; unmatched junction bases: 4. This CDR3 is built from 15 residues. The CDR3 DNA is TGCGCCAGCAGCCAAGTGCAGGGGGCCGCCTACGAGCAGTACTTC. Protein sequence: CASSQVQGAAYEQYF.

V usage is TRBV27 and J usage is TRBJ2-7; the match to TRBD1 covers 9 bases. The V segment lost 6 bases and the J segment 4 bases; nucleotides outside the gene matches: 13. Germline CDR1 MNHEY, CDR2 SMNVEV (reference sequence). The CDR3 is made up of 16 amino acids. The CDR3 DNA sequence: TGTGCCAGCAGCCCACTTCCGGGACAGGGCAAATACGAGCAGTACTTC. This sequence encodes CASSPLPGQGKYEQYF.

The chain's CDR3 is CASGVWTGTTDTQYF. In DNA, the CDR3 is TGCGCCAGCGGCGTTTGGACCGGCACCACAGATACGCAGTATTTT. V usage is TRBV5-1 and J usage is TRBJ2-3; no reliable D call. Trimming removed 7 bases at V and 2 bases at J, with 17 bases between. This CDR3 has 15 amino acids. Germline CDR1 and CDR2: SGHRS and YFSETQ.

V is TRBV5-1 and J is TRBJ1-1; no reliable D call. The CDR3 is made up of 14 amino acids. V was shortened by 2 bases and J by 3 bases, with 11 bases between the two germline ends. The germline V gene encodes CDR1 SGHRS and CDR2 YFSETQ. DNA for the CDR3: TGCGCCAGCAGCTTAAGGCCCGGTGACACTGAAGCTTTCTTT. It codes for CASSLRPGDTEAFF.

This sequence joins TRBV9 and TRBJ1-1; no clear D gene. Trimming took 2 bases from V and 2 from J, leaving 10 bases between them. The CDR3 sequence is 14 residues long. The germline V gene encodes CDR1 SGDLS and CDR2 YYNGEE. CDR3 sequence reads: CASSVTFGNTEAFF. CDR3 bases: TGTGCCAGCAGCGTGACTTTCGGAAACACTGAAGCTTTCTTT. Combining the CDR3 with reference TRBV9 and TRBJ1-1 gives the whole variable domain DSGVTQTPKHLITATGQRVTLRCSPRSGDLSVYWYQQSLDQGLQFLIQYYNGEERAKGNILERFSAQQFPDLHSELNLSSLELGDSALYFCASSVTFGNTEAFFGQGTRLTVV.

The chain employs TRBV14 and TRBJ2-7; D gene unclear. The CDR3 is 14 amino acids. Per germline, CDR1 SGHDN and CDR2 FVKESK. Between the trimmed V and J ends, which lost 4 bases and 0 bases, there was a span of 10 bases. The CDR3 DNA reads as TGTGCCAGCAGCCCTTGGACCGACTCCTACGAGCAGTACTTC. Translated: CASSPWTDSYEQYF.

The chain joins TRBV29-1 to TRBJ1-5; 7 bases agree with TRBD1. Germline assignment: CDR1 SQVTM and CDR2 ANQGSEA. Trimming cost V 6 bases and J 5 bases; bases outside gene matches: 7. The CDR3 has 13 amino acids. The CDR3 protein is CSVLQGNHQPQHF. CDR3 sequence (DNA): TGCAGCGTCTTACAGGGGAATCATCAGCCCCAGCATTTT.